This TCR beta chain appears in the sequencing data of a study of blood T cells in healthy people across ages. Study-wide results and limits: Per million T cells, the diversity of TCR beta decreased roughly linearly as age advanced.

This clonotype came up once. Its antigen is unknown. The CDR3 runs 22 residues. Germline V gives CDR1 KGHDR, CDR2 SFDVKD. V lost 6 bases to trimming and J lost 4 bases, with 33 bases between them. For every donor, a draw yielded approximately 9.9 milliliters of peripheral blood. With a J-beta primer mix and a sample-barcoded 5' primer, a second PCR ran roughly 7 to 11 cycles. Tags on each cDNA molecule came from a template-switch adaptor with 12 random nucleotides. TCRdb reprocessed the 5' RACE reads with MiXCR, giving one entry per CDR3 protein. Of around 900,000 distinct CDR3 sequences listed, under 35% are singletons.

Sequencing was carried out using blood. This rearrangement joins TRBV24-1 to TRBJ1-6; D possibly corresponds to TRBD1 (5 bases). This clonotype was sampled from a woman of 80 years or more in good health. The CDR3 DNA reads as TGTGCCACCAGTCCCCGGACCTCCCCCTCGGCTACAGTTGGGGGGTATAATTCACCCCTCCACTTT. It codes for CATSPRTSPSATVGGYNSPLHF.